The 20 T cell receptor beta chains below were found in one sample sequenced in a study of shared clonotypes between healthy human individuals. Profiling relied on immunoSEQ multiplex PCR, and the TCRdb table lists in-frame clones only, not all of them. Of approximately 1,000,000 clones listed, approximately 75% are singletons. The specimen was memory CD4+ T cells from PBMCs. Subset defined: CD45RA-negative fraction. The receptors here all came from a man aged 18 to 30 in good health. Some clones in this sample may be carry-over from other donors' samples.

This chain joins TRBV6-5 and TRBJ1-2; 8 bases are a match to TRBD1. The CDR3 spans 14 residues. V lost 6 bases and J lost 2; bases outside the gene matches: 5. The germline CDR1 and CDR2 sequences are MNHEY and SVGAGI. CDR3 loop: CASSRSGGNYGYTF. DNA of the CDR3: TGTGCCAGCAGCCGCTCAGGGGGCAACTATGGCTACACCTTC.

This chain connects TRBV2 to TRBJ2-3; D ambiguous. Germline CDR1 SNHLY, CDR2 FYNNEI. This CDR3 is 14 amino acids long. V lost 6 bases to trimming and J lost 0 bases, with 10 bases between them. The CDR3 loop reads CASRLGPSTDTQYF. CDR3 coding DNA: TGTGCCAGCAGGTTAGGGCCTAGCACAGATACGCAGTATTTT.

This chain joins TRBV11-1 and TRBJ1-2; D ambiguous. Germline loops: CDR1 SGHAT, CDR2 FQDESV (reference sequence). The V gene lost 5 bases and the J gene lost 1 base, with 8 bases spanning the gap. CDR3 size: 13 residues. This chain's CDR3 is CASSRDFNYGYTF. CDR3 in DNA: TGTGCCAGCAGCCGAGACTTTAACTATGGCTACACCTTC.

The rearrangement links TRBV5-1 to TRBJ2-7, with TRBD2 identical over 15 bases. After removal of 4 bases from V and 2 bases from J, the junction contained 10 bases not matched to a gene. CDR1 is SGHRS, CDR2 YFSETQ, per germline. CDR3 length: 18 residues. The CDR3 DNA sequence: TGCGCCAGCAGCCTCGGACTAGCGGGAGGGCCGTACCCCTACGAGCAGTACTTC. Its translation is CASSLGLAGGPYPYEQYF.

Ten or more counts support this clone. This chain connects TRBV5-1 to TRBJ2-1, with D hard to call. The CDR3 is made up of 14 amino acids. The V gene lost 1 base and the J gene lost 2 bases, with 7 bases spanning the gap. Germline CDR1 SGHRS, CDR2 YFSETQ. The CDR3 DNA follows: TGCGCCAGCAGCTTGTTGGGAACCTACAATGAGCAGTTCTTC. Encoded protein: CASSLLGTYNEQFF.

This clone occurred a few times. The CDR3: CASGQMNTEAFF. The CDR3 coding sequence is TGTGCCAGTGGTCAGATGAACACTGAAGCTTTCTTT. The rearrangement links TRBV19 to TRBJ1-1; no reliable D call. CDR1 and CDR2 (germline): LNHDA, SQIVND (reference sequence). There are 12 residues in the CDR3. V was shortened by 8 bases and J by 0 bases, with 7 bases between the two germline ends.

This clone was detected ten times or more. The rearrangement links TRBV6-5 to TRBJ2-7; unclear D gene. CDR1 is MNHEY, CDR2 SVGAGI, per germline. V was shortened by 4 bases and J by 3 bases, with 16 bases between the two germline ends. The CDR3 consists of 15 residues. The CDR3 loop reads CASSSAPGPYYEQYF. The DNA for the CDR3 is TGTGCCAGCAGTTCCGCTCCCGGGCCCTACTACGAGCAGTACTTC.

This clone was recorded once. V gene TRBV6-1 combines with J gene TRBJ1-5; no firm D call. CDR1 is MNHNS and CDR2 is SASEGT in the germline V gene. The CDR3 sequence is 16 residues long. Trimming removed 3 bases at V and 3 bases at J, with 15 bases between. The CDR3 sequence is CASSDATPRANQPQHF. The CDR3 bases are TGTGCCAGCAGTGACGCAACCCCTCGCGCCAATCAGCCCCAGCATTTT.

V is TRBV6-6 and J is TRBJ1-5; D remains ambiguous. Germline V gene lookup returns CDR1 MNHNY and CDR2 SVGAGI (reference sequence). The CDR3 contains 15 residues. V was trimmed by 7 bases and J by 0 bases, leaving 13 bases between them. In DNA, the CDR3 is TGTGCCAGCACCCAGGACGGAAATAGCAATCAGCCCCAGCATTTT. Translated: CASTQDGNSNQPQHF.

The J gene is TRBJ1-2, the V gene TRBV28; possible D gene TRBD1, 5 bases. CDR3 size: 13 residues. Germline assignment: CDR1 MDHEN and CDR2 SYDVKM. The V end lost 5 bases, the J end lost 1 base, and 8 bases lay between the germline ends. The CDR3 DNA is TGTGCCAGCAGTCAACAGGTTAACTATGGCTACACCTTC. Its translation: CASSQQVNYGYTF.

A note on this clone: The same CDR3 can be traced to other DNA sequences in this sample. V usage is TRBV5-6 and J usage is TRBJ1-2; D not certain. Germline V gene data show CDR1 as SGHDT and CDR2 as YYEEEE. This CDR3 has 11 amino acids. Trimming took 0 bases from V and 7 from J, leaving 4 bases between them. DNA of the CDR3: TGTGCCAGCAGCTTGGGGGCTGGCTACACCTTC. Protein product: CASSLGAGYTF.

The rearrangement uses TRBV5-1 and TRBJ2-2; 8 bases agree with TRBD2. V shed 5 bases, J shed 5 bases, and the junction held 20 bases outside the gene matches. This CDR3 contains 19 residues. The germline gives CDR1 SGHRS, CDR2 YFSETQ. Here the CDR3 DNA reads TGCGCCAGCAGATCCTGGGGTAGCGGGAAGGAGAAGGGTACCGGGGAGCTGTTTTTT. It translates to CASRSWGSGKEKGTGELFF. The full variable domain, completed using reference TRBV5-1 and TRBJ2-2, is KAGVTQTPRYLIKTRGQQVTLSCSPISGHRSVSWYQQTPGQGLQFLFEYFSETQRNKGNFPGRFSGRQFSNSRSEMNVSTLELGDSALYLCASRSWGSGKEKGTGELFFGEGSRLTVL.

In this sample, this clone turned up a few times. J is TRBJ1-1 and V is TRBV18; 7 bases map to TRBD1. V lost 2 bases to trimming and J lost 1 base; unmatched junction nucleotides: 10. The CDR3 covers 17 residues. Germline assignment: CDR1 KGHSH and CDR2 LQKENI. The CDR3: CASSPNQGGPQNTEAFF. CDR3 nucleotides: TGTGCCAGCTCACCAAACCAGGGGGGTCCCCAGAACACTGAAGCTTTCTTT.

This rearrangement joins TRBV6-5 to TRBJ1-5; 7 bases fit TRBD1. Germline CDR1 is MNHEY and CDR2 is SVGAGI. Trimming at V came to 5 bases and at J to 3 bases, leaving 7 bases not matched to a gene. The CDR3 consists of 15 residues. CDR3 sequence reads: CASSTTGSVNQPQHF. CDR3 coding DNA: TGTGCCAGCAGTACGACAGGGTCGGTCAATCAGCCCCAGCATTTT.

This sequence joins TRBV28 and TRBJ1-5, with D tentatively TRBD1 (6 bases). The CDR3 loop spans 15 amino acids. The V end was cut by 4 bases, the J end by 4 bases, with 14 bases between. Germline V gene lookup returns CDR1 MDHEN and CDR2 SYDVKM. The CDR3 sequence is CASSSGTIRNQPQHF. DNA of the CDR3: TGTGCCAGCAGTTCCGGGACAATAAGAAATCAGCCCCAGCATTTT.

V gene TRBV28 combines with J gene TRBJ1-4; TRBD1 might be the D (6 bases). There are 14 residues in the CDR3. Germline loops: CDR1 MDHEN, CDR2 SYDVKM. The germline V and J ends were trimmed by 6 bases and 8 bases, with 16 bases remaining between them. The CDR3 loop is CASRKGGGEEKLFF. The CDR3 DNA reads as TGTGCCAGCAGGAAGGGGGGGGGCGAAGAAAAACTGTTTTTT.

The V call is TRBV6-6, the J call TRBJ2-7; 10 bases match TRBD2. The CDR3 contains 14 residues. The germline V gene has CDR1 MNHNY and CDR2 SVGAGI (reference sequence). The trim removed 0 bases at V and 6 bases at J, leaving 2 bases unmatched. This CDR3 reads CASSYSGLALEQYF. The CDR3 DNA reads TGTGCCAGCAGTTACTCGGGACTAGCGCTCGAGCAGTACTTC.

DNA of the CDR3: TGCAGCGTTTCCAGGGCCCATAAGTTCTACAATGAGCAGTTCTTC. Translation gives CSVSRAHKFYNEQFF. The chain employs TRBV29-1 and TRBJ2-1; weak D call: TRBD1 (5 bases). This CDR3 has 15 amino acids. Per the germline V gene, CDR1 is SQVTM and CDR2 is ANQGSEA. With 5 bases removed from V and 3 bases from J, the gap between germline ends came to 17 bases.

The chain is built from TRBV6-5 and TRBJ2-1; the D is unclear. Per germline, CDR1 MNHEY and CDR2 SVGAGI. Trimming took 5 bases from V and 9 from J, leaving 11 bases between them. The CDR3 runs to 12 residues. The CDR3 spells CASSDPLGEQFF. The DNA for the CDR3 is TGTGCCAGCAGTGACCCCCTGGGTGAGCAGTTCTTC.

The chain employs TRBV7-3 and TRBJ2-1; 14 positions match TRBD2. The J segment lost 4 bases and the V segment lost 5 bases, leaving 4 bases of the junction unmatched. This CDR3 has 16 amino acids. Germline CDR1 reads SGHTA; CDR2 reads FQGTGA. CDR3 amino acids: CASSPTSGRVYNEQFF. In DNA, the CDR3 is TGTGCCAGCAGCCCGACTAGCGGGAGGGTTTACAATGAGCAGTTCTTC.